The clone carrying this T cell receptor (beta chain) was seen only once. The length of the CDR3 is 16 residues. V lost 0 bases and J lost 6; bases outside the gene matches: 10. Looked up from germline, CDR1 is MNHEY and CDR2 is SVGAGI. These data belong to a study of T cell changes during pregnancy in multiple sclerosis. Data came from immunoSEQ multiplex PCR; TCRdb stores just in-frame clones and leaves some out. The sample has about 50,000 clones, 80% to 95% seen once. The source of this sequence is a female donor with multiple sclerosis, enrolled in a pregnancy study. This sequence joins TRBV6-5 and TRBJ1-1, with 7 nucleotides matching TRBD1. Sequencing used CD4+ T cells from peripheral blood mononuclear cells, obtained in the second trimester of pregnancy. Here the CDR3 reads CASSYSPGGPEAEAFF. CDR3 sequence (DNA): TGTGCCAGCAGTTACTCTCCAGGGGGGCCGGAGGCTGAAGCTTTCTTT.